The present T cell receptor (beta chain) was sequenced within a study of CD8 T cells in Susac syndrome. The CDR3 has 14 residues. V was shortened by 4 bases and J by 4 bases, with 11 bases between the two germline ends. Per germline, CDR1 DFQATT and CDR2 SNEGSKA (reference sequence). Controls were healthy donors (matched for age and sex). With random hexamers, roughly 0.45 to 1 ug RNA was reverse transcribed. TCRdb re-called the immunoSEQ multiplex PCR reads with MiXCR, one entry per CDR3 protein. This sample has 150,000 to 200,000 distinct CDR3 sequences, with about 95% found just once. The chain uses TRBV20-1 and TRBJ2-6; tentative D call: TRBD2 (7 bases). This receptor was obtained from a human donor in good health. The sample consisted of CD4+ T cells from PBMCs. The CDR3 sequence: CSAKGGSGANVLTF. As DNA, the CDR3 is TGCAGTGCTAAGGGGGGGTCAGGGGCCAACGTCCTGACTTTC.